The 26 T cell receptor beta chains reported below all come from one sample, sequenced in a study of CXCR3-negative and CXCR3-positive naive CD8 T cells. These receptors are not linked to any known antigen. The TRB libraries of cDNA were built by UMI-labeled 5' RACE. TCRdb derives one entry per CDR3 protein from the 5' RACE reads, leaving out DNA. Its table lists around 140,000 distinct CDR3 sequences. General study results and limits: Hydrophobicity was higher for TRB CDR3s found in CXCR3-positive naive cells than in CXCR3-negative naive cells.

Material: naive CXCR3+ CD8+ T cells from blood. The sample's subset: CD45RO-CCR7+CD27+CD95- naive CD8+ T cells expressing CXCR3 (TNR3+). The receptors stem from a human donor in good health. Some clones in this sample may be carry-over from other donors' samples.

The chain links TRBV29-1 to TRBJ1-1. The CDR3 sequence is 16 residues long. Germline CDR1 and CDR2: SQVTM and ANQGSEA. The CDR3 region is CSVEESQVQLNTEAFF.

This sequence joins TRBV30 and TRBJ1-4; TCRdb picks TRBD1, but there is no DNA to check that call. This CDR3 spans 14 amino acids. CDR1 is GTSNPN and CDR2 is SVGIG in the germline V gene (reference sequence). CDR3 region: CACQPLDRDEKLFF.

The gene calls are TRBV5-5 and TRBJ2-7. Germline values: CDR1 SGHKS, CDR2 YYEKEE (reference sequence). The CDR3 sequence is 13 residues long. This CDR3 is CASSFGSTYEQYF.

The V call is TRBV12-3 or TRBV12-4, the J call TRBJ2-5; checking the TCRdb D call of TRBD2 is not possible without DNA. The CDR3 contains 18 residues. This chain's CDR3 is CASSRFYGSGGPGETQYF.

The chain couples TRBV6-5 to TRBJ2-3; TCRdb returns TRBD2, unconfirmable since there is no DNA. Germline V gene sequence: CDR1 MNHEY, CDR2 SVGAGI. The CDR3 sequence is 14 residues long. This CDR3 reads CASSQWEGKDTQYF.

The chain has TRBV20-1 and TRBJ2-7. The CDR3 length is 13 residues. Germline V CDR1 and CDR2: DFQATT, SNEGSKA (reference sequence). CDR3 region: CSASGGRSYEQYF.

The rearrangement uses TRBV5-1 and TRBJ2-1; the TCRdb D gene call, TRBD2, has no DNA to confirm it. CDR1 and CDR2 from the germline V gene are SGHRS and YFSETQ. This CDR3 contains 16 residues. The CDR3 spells CASSLGASGTYNEQFF.

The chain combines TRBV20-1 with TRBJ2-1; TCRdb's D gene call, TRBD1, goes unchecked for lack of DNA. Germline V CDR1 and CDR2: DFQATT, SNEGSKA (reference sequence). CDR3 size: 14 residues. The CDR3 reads CSAPLPGGDNEQFF.

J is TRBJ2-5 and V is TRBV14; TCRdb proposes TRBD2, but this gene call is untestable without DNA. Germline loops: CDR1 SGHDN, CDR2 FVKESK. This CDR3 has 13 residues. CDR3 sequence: CASRRDFQETQYF. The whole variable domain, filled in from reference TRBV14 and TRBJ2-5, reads EAGVTQFPSHSVIEKGQTVTLRCDPISGHDNLYWYRRVMGKEIKFLLHFVKESKQDESGMPNNRFLAERTGGTYSTLKVQPAELEDSGVYFCASRRDFQETQYFGPGTRLLVL.

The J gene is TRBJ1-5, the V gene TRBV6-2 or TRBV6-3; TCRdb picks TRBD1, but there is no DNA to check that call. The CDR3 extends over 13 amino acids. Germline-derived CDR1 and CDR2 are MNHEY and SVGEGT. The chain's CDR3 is CASSSQGNQPQHF.

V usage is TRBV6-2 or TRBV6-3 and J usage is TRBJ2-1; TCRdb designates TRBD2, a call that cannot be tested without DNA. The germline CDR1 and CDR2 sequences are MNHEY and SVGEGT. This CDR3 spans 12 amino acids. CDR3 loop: CASSRLGLAGVF.

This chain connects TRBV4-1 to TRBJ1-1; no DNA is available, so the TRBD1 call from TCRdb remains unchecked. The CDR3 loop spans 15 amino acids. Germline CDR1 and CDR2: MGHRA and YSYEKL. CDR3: CASSQDATYGTEAFF.

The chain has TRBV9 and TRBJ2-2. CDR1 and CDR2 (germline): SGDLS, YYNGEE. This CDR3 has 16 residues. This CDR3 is CASSAADLWNTGELFF. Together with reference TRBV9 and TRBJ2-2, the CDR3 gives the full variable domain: DSGVTQTPKHLITATGQRVTLRCSPRSGDLSVYWYQQSLDQGLQFLIQYYNGEERAKGNILERFSAQQFPDLHSELNLSSLELGDSALYFCASSAADLWNTGELFFGEGSRLTVL.

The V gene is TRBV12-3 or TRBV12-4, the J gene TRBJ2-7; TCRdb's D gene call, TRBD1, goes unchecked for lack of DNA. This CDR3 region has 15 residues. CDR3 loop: CASGLFPGTGDEQYF.

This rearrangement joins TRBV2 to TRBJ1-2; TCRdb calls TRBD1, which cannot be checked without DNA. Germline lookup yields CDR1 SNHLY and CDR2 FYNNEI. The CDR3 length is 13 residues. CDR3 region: CASSEAAGNGYTF.

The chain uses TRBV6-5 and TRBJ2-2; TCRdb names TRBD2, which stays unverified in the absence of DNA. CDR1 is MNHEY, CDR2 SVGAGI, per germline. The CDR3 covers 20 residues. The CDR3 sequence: CASSPTVRLAGVTNTGELFF.

CDR3 sequence: CASSLDTGGLPSYEQYF. The genes are TRBV5-4 and TRBJ2-7; TCRdb indicates TRBD1, and absent DNA this call remains unverified. The CDR3 contains 17 residues. Germline assignment: CDR1 SGHNT and CDR2 YYREEE (reference sequence).

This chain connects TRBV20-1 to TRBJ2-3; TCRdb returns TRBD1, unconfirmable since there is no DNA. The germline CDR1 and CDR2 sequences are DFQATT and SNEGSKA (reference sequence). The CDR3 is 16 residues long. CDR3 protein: CSARDAVGESTDTQYF.

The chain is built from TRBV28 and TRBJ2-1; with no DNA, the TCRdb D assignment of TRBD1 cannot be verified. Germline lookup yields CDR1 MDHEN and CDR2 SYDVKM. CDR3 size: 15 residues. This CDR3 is CASYGWDRGYNEQFF.

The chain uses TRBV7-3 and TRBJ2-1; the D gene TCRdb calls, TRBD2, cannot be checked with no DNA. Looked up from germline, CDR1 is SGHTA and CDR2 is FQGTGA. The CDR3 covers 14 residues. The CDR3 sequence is CASSMAGNFNEQFF. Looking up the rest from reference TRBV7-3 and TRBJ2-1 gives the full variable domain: GAGVSQTPSNKVTEKGKYVELRCDPISGHTALYWYRQSLGQGPEFLIYFQGTGAADDSGLPNDRFFAVRPEGSVSTLKIQRTERGDSAVYLCASSMAGNFNEQFFGPGTRLTVL.

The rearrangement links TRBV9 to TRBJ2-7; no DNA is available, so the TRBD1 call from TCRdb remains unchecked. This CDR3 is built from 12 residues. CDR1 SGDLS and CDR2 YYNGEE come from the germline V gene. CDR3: CASSDTGYEQYF.

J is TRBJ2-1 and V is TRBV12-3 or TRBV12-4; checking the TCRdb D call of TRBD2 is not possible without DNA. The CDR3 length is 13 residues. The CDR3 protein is CASSSSEEDEQFF.

The chain's CDR3 is CASSSPKLAGGPFGTDTQYF. The chain employs TRBV11-2 and TRBJ2-3; the D call of TRBD2 rests on TCRdb alone, since no DNA is present to check it. Germline CDR1 SGHAT, CDR2 FQNNGV. This CDR3 spans 20 amino acids.

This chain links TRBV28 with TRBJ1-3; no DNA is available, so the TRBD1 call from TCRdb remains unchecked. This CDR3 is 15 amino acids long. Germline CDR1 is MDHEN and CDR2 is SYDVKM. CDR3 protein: CASTLAGTDGNTIYF.

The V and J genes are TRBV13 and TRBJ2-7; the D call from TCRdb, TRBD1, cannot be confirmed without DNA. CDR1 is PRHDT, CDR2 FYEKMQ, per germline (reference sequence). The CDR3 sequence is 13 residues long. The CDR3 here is CASSFLTQGEQYF.

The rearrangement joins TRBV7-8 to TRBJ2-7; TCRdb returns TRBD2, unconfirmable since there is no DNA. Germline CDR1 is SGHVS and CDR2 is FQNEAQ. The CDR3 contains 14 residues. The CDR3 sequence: CASSLGGALYEQYF.